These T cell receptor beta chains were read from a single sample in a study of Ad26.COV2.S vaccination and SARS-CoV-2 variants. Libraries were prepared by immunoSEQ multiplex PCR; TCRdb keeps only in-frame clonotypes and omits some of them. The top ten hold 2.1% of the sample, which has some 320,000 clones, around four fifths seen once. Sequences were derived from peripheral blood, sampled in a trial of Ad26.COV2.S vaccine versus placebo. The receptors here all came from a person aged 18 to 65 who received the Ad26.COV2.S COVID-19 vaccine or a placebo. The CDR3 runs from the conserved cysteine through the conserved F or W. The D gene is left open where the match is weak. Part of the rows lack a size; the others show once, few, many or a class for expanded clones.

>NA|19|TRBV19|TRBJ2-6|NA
CASTVSVGGGGRGANVLTF
TGTGCCAGTACCGTTTCGGTAGGGGGCGGGGGTCGAGGGGCCAACGTCCTGACTTTC
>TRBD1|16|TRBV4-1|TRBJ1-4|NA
CASSPGQGHTNEKLFF
TGCGCCAGCAGCCCAGGACAGGGCCATACTAATGAAAAACTGTTTTTT
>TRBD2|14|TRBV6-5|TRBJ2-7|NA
CATPLGGALYEQYF
TGTGCCACCCCTTTGGGAGGGGCTCTGTACGAGCAGTACTTC
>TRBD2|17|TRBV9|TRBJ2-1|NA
CASSGGTRGGGYNEQFF
TGTGCCAGCAGCGGAGGGACGCGGGGGGGTGGCTACAATGAGCAGTTCTTC
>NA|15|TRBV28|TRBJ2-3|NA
CASSFGAVTTDTQYF
TGTGCCAGCAGTTTTGGGGCAGTTACCACAGATACGCAGTATTTT
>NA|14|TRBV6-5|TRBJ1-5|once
CASRGSAGAQPQHF
TGTGCCAGCAGGGGGTCGGCAGGGGCTCAGCCCCAGCATTTT
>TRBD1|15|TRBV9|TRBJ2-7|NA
CASSAWTGSSYEQYF
TGTGCCAGCAGCGCCTGGACAGGGAGCTCCTACGAGCAGTACTTC
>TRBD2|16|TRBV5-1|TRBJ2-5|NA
CASSLGRSGGPETQYF
TGCGCCAGCAGCTTGGGTCGTAGCGGGGGGCCAGAGACCCAGTACTTC
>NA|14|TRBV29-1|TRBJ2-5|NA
CSVDWPSYQETQYF
TGCAGCGTTGACTGGCCCTCGTACCAAGAGACCCAGTACTTC
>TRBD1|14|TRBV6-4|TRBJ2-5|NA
CASSETGNRGTQYF
TGTGCCAGCAGCGAGACAGGGAACCGGGGGACCCAGTACTTC
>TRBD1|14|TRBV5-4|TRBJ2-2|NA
CASRGTGDAGELFF
TGTGCCAGCAGGGGGACAGGGGATGCCGGGGAGCTGTTTTTT
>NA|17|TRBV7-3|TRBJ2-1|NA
CASSPNPTGRSYNEQFF
TGTGCCAGCAGCCCCAACCCTACAGGGCGCTCCTACAATGAGCAGTTCTTC
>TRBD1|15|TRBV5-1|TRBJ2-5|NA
CASSRSGTEGETQYF
TGCGCCAGCAGCCGGTCCGGGACAGAAGGTGAGACCCAGTACTTC
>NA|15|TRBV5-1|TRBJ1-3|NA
CASRQDGHSGNTIYF
TGCGCCAGCAGACAGGACGGTCACTCTGGAAACACCATATATTTT
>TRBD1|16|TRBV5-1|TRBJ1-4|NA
CASSWTPGQLNEKLFF
TGCGCCAGCAGCTGGACACCGGGACAGCTGAATGAAAAACTGTTTTTT
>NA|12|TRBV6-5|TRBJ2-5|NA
CASRDPSETQYF
TGTGCCAGCAGGGACCCTTCGGAGACCCAGTACTTC